The 31 T cell receptor delta chains presented below share a single source sample, sequenced in a study of gamma-delta chains in newborns, infants, children. TCRdb fed the reads into CATT to redo clone calling. The table includes some 4,900 delta-chain clones, about 5.6% detected once. Sequenced sample: blood. The receptor set was obtained from a child who was a newborn, infant or young child, either healthy, febrile or measles-vaccinated (not recorded which).

This clone is medium-sized (0.01 to 0.1%) by share. A much bigger clone sits one base away, suggesting this may be a read error. Within the sample, other DNA sequences also encode this same CDR3. The chain has TRDV2 and TRDJ3, with 10 nucleotides matching TRDD3. CDR3 size: 18 residues. V gave up 1 base and J gave up 0 bases; unmatched junction bases: 2. Germline V lookup: CDR1 GEAIGNYY, CDR2 EKD. CDR3 DNA sequence: TGTGCCTGTGACACTGGGGGATACCGCTCCTGGGACACCCGACAGATGTTTTTC. Translated: CACDTGGYRSWDTRQMFF.

This clone is categorized as medium-sized (0.01 to 0.1%). Other DNA sequences within the sample encode an identical CDR3. The chain has TRDV2 and TRDJ3; D is undetermined. The CDR3 consists of 19 residues. V was clipped by 0 bases and J by 0 bases, with 14 bases between them. The germline V gene has CDR1 GEAIGNYY and CDR2 EKD. CDR3 nucleotide sequence: TGTGCCTGTGACACCGCGGGCCCCGTGTCCTCCTGGGACACCCGACAGATGTTTTTC. Protein: CACDTAGPVSSWDTRQMFF.

A note on this clone: This sequence may be a read error, since a much larger clone differs from it by one base. At the DNA level, this CDR3 is encoded by other sequences in the same sample as well. The chain couples TRDV2 to TRDJ1; 10 bases fit TRDD3. The germline CDR1 and CDR2 sequences are GEAIGNYY and EKD. CDR3 size: 18 residues. This CDR3 is CACDTVGTGGWDTDKLIF. The DNA of the CDR3 is TGTGCCTGTGACACCGTCGGTACTGGGGGATGGGACACCGATAAGCTCATCTTT.

By proportion, this clone is medium-sized. J is TRDJ1 and V is TRDV2; a possible D gene is TRDD3 (6 bases). The CDR3 contains 15 residues. V was trimmed by 3 bases and J by 0 bases, leaving 13 bases between them. Germline CDR1 GEAIGNYY, CDR2 EKD. CDR3 coding DNA: TGTGCCTGTGACCCCCTGGGGCTCTACACCGATAAACTCATCTTT. Residues: CACDPLGLYTDKLIF.

By sample fraction, this clone is medium-sized. Different DNA sequences within this sample yield the same CDR3. CDR3 in amino acids: CACDALIPQLGDYTDKLIF. The CDR3 region has the DNA TGTGCCTGTGACGCCCTAATTCCACAACTGGGGGATTACACCGATAAACTCATCTTT. The J gene is TRDJ1, the V gene TRDV2; 10 bases fit TRDD3. Trimming at V came to 3 bases and at J to 0 bases, leaving 15 bases not matched to a gene. Germline assignment: CDR1 GEAIGNYY and CDR2 EKD. This CDR3 spans 19 amino acids.

This chain joins TRDV2 and TRDJ3, with 13 bases aligning to TRDD3. The V gene end was trimmed by 2 bases and the J gene end by 1 base; junction bases not matched to a gene: 10. This CDR3 is 21 amino acids long. Germline assignment: CDR1 GEAIGNYY and CDR2 EKD. CDR3 region: CACDNAYTGGYGSWDTRQMFF. The CDR3 DNA is TGTGCCTGTGACAACGCCTATACTGGGGGATACGGGTCCTGGGACACCCGACAGATGTTTTTC.

This clone is labeled medium-sized. Other DNA sequences in the sample encode the same CDR3. The chain links TRDV2 to TRDJ1, with 12 bases that match TRDD3. J was trimmed by 4 bases and V by 3 bases; bases with no gene match: 8. Germline CDR1 reads GEAIGNYY; CDR2 reads EKD. The CDR3 is 16 residues long. CDR3 sequence reads: CACDPLGDTESDKLIF. The CDR3 region has the DNA TGTGCCTGTGACCCACTGGGGGATACCGAAAGCGATAAACTCATCTTT.

This clone was found a few times. Given a much more abundant clone one base away, this may be a read error. Other DNA sequences within the sample encode an identical CDR3. V is TRDV2 and J is TRDJ1; TRDD3 matches at 12 bases. CDR3 length: 19 amino acids. V lost 7 bases, J lost 0 bases, and 17 bases stayed unmatched. From germline, CDR1 is GEAIGNYY and CDR2 EKD. The CDR3 sequence: CACETLAGGYAGDTDKLIF. In DNA, the CDR3 is TGTGCCTGCGAGACACTTGCTGGGGGATACGCGGGAGACACCGATAAACTCATCTTT.

V is TRDV2 and J is TRDJ3, with 9 positions matching TRDD3. Germline-derived CDR1 and CDR2 are GEAIGNYY and EKD. The CDR3 extends over 22 amino acids. V trimming: 1 base; J trimming: 0 bases; junction bases outside the gene matches: 15. This CDR3 is CACDTVPPGDTNGSWDTRQMFF. For the CDR3, the DNA is TGTGCCTGTGACACGGTTCCTCCAGGGGATACGAACGGCTCCTGGGACACCCGACAGATGTTTTTC.

This clone was recorded a few times. The same CDR3 arises from other DNA sequences in this sample as well. V is TRDV1 and J is TRDJ1, with unresolved D. Germline assignment: CDR1 TSWWSYY and CDR2 QGS. The CDR3 is 16 residues long. The V and J ends lost 0 bases and 0 bases respectively, with 11 bases between them. The CDR3 spells CALGELTQRYTDKLIF. The CDR3 coding sequence is TGTGCTCTTGGGGAACTCACCCAGAGGTACACCGATAAACTCATCTTT.

This clone is categorized as medium-sized. The sample holds other DNA sequences that translate to the same CDR3. In nucleotides, the CDR3 is TGTGCCTGTGATACTCTGGGGGATACCTCCTGGGACACCCGACAGATGTTTTTC. Residues: CACDTLGDTSWDTRQMFF. V and J are TRDV2 and TRDJ3; 11 bases agree with TRDD3. CDR3 length equals 18 residues. Trimming took 4 bases from V and 0 from J; bases not matched to a gene: 4. CDR1 and CDR2 from the germline V gene are GEAIGNYY and EKD.

The table lists this clone with a few counts. At residue 11, the TCRdb protein and translated DNA are inconsistent; the protein given comes from the DNA. DNA for the CDR3: TGTGCCTGTGACACCGTTGGGGGGATTACCGTCACCACCGATAAACTCATCTTT. Translated: CACDTVGGITVTTDKLIF. The V and J genes are TRDV2 and TRDJ1; 7 bases match TRDD3. The V gene end was trimmed by 0 bases and the J gene end by 1 base; junction bases not matched to a gene: 13. This CDR3 is built from 18 residues. Germline values: CDR1 GEAIGNYY, CDR2 EKD.

To note about this clone: This may arise from a read error, as a much more abundant clone is one base away. This chain uses TRDV2 with TRDJ1; 9 bases align to TRDD3. The junction had 34 bases not matched to a gene; V was cut back by 3 bases and J by 3 bases. The CDR3 consists of 24 residues. CDR1 is GEAIGNYY, CDR2 EKD, per germline. CDR3 bases: TGTGCCTGTGACTCGGTTCTCAGTACTGGGGGACGAGACCCGGCCACCCGGTACGCCGATAAACTCATCTTT. It encodes CACDSVLSTGGRDPATRYADKLIF.

The gene calls are TRDV2 and TRDJ2; TRDD3 matches 7 bases. J was trimmed by 2 bases and V by 3 bases; bases with no gene match: 8. Germline V gene data show CDR1 as GEAIGNYY and CDR2 as EKD. The CDR3 totals 16 residues. The DNA for the CDR3 is TGTGCCTGTGACGCCTTGGGGGACCGCTTGACAGCACAACTCTTCTTT. This sequence encodes CACDALGDRLTAQLFF.

This clone was detected only a few times. The chain recombines TRDV1 with TRDJ3; a possible D gene is TRDD3 (6 bases). V lost 7 bases and J lost 5, with 21 bases in between. Germline values: CDR1 TSWWSYY, CDR2 QGS. This CDR3 is 18 amino acids long. The CDR3 sequence is CALARKRDRPRDTRQMFF. DNA of the CDR3: TGTGCTCTTGCCCGAAAGCGGGATAGACCCCGGGACACCCGACAGATGTTTTTC.

About this clone itself: This may be a read error, as it is one base from a much larger clone. The chain recombines TRDV2 with TRDJ3; 11 bases are shared with TRDD3. Matching the DNA to germline supplied the J gene, which TCRdb does not give. CDR1 is GEAIGNYY, CDR2 EKD, per germline. V was pared by 3 bases and J by 1 base, with 7 bases of the junction left unmatched. The CDR3 consists of 19 residues. CDR3 sequence reads: CACDPLLGDKSWDTRQMFF. CDR3 in DNA: TGTGCCTGTGACCCCCTACTGGGGGATAAGTCCTGGGACACCCGACAGATGTTTTTC.

The chain employs TRDV2 and TRDJ3; 9 positions agree with TRDD3. The CDR3 runs to 21 residues. The germline V gene encodes CDR1 GEAIGNYY and CDR2 EKD. V shed 5 bases, J shed 0 bases, and the junction held 16 bases outside the gene matches. CDR3 coding DNA: TGTGCCTGTGTATTCAGGGGGATACCCAATCCCTCCTCCTGGGACACCCGACAGATGTTTTTC. This sequence encodes CACVFRGIPNPSSWDTRQMFF.

This clone was seen only a few times. The junction shows a germline mismatch at one end, possibly a read error. The chain joins TRDV2 to TRDJ1, with D perhaps matching TRDD3 (6 bases). The germline V gene has CDR1 GEAIGNYY and CDR2 EKD. This CDR3 is built from 15 residues. The CDR3 DNA follows: TGTGCCTGTGACACCGTGGGGGCGGACACCGATAAACTCACCTTT. It encodes CACDTVGADTDKLTF.

Notes on this clone: A read error may be the cause here, since a much bigger clone is one base away. The V call is TRDV1, the J call TRDJ1; D not certain. Germline matching of the DNA provided the J gene here, since TCRdb leaves it blank. Per the germline V gene, CDR1 is TSWWSYY and CDR2 is QGS. CDR3 length: 12 residues. CDR3 bases: TGCGCTCTTGGGACCCTCTACGCTAAACTCATCTTT. Protein: CALGTLYAKLIF.

This clone rates as large (0.1 to 1%). The sample has other DNA sequences that encode this CDR3 too. The chain employs TRDV2 and TRDJ3; D gene unclear. The V and J ends lost 0 bases and 4 bases respectively, with 0 bases between them. This CDR3 spans 13 amino acids. Germline lookup yields CDR1 GEAIGNYY and CDR2 EKD. CDR3 in DNA: TGTGCCTGTGACACCTGGGACACCCGACAGATGTTTTTC. Translating gives CACDTWDTRQMFF.

A few counts support this clone. The V and J genes are TRDV2 and TRDJ1, with D perhaps TRDD3 (6 bases). V was cut by 0 bases and J by 1 base, with 14 bases left in between. Germline assignment: CDR1 GEAIGNYY and CDR2 EKD. The CDR3 totals 16 residues. Here the CDR3 reads CACDTLGTGPTDKLIF. CDR3 coding DNA: TGTGCCTGTGACACCCTGGGGACCGGGCCCACCGATAAACTCATCTTT.

This clone was seen only a few times. This chain connects TRDV2 to TRDJ3; 7 bases line up with TRDD3. TCRdb leaves out the J gene; it was filled in here by matching the DNA to germline. CDR3 size: 21 residues. The trim removed 0 bases at V and 2 bases at J, leaving 15 bases unmatched. Germline-derived CDR1 and CDR2 are GEAIGNYY and EKD. CDR3 region: CACDTVRSGGGGTWDTRQMFF. CDR3 nucleotide sequence: TGTGCCTGTGACACCGTAAGAAGCGGCGGTGGGGGAACCTGGGACACCCGACAGATGTTTTTC.

The chain couples TRDV2 to TRDJ3, with 13 bases lining up with TRDD3. The CDR3 length is 23 residues. Per the germline V gene, CDR1 is GEAIGNYY and CDR2 is EKD. The V gene end was trimmed by 3 bases and the J gene end by 0 bases; junction bases not matched to a gene: 16. The CDR3 DNA reads TGTGCCTGTGACCCTATACTGGGGGATACGCCCAATAAAGGCTCCTGGGACACCCGACAGATGTTTTTC. It encodes CACDPILGDTPNKGSWDTRQMFF.

Details on this clone: Being one base from a much bigger clone, this may be a read error. The chain has TRDV2 and TRDJ3; TRDD3 matches 13 bases. Assignment of the J gene here rests on matching the DNA to germline, because TCRdb gives none. The J segment lost 0 bases and the V segment lost 4 bases, leaving 8 bases of the junction unmatched. The CDR3 extends over 20 amino acids. The germline gives CDR1 GEAIGNYY, CDR2 EKD. The CDR3 DNA sequence: TGTGCCTGTGATCCTTGTACTGGGGGATACGCCTCCTGGGACACCCGACAGATGTTTTTC. It translates to CACDPCTGGYASWDTRQMFF.

The chain carries TRDV2 and TRDJ3, with a tentative D call TRDD3 (6 bases). Per the germline V gene, CDR1 is GEAIGNYY and CDR2 is EKD. This CDR3 has 20 amino acids. The V gene lost 8 bases and the J gene lost 0 bases, with 25 bases spanning the gap. The CDR3 reads CAFMIGGATEGSWDTRQMFF. As DNA, the CDR3 is TGTGCCTTTATGATTGGGGGGGCCACTGAGGGCTCCTGGGACACCCGACAGATGTTTTTC.

Comments on this clone: One end of the junction is discordant with germline, which a read error may explain. Other DNA sequences from this sample encode an identical CDR3 as well. The chain recombines TRDV2 with TRDJ3; 13 bases match TRDD3. The CDR3 loop spans 20 amino acids. The germline V gene has CDR1 GEAIGNYY and CDR2 EKD. CDR3 bases: TGTGCCTGTGACACCGTACTGGGGGATACGGGCTCCTGGGACACCCGACAGATGTTCTTC. Amino acid sequence: CACDTVLGDTGSWDTRQMFF.

This clone has only a few counts. A read error may explain this, as a much larger clone is one base away. In the same sample, other DNA sequences code for this CDR3. The chain is built from TRDV2 and TRDJ1, with TRDD3 matching 8 bases. This CDR3 contains 16 residues. CDR1 and CDR2 (germline): GEAIGNYY, EKD. Here the CDR3 DNA reads TGTGCCTGCGACACGATTGGGGGATCACGGACCGATAAACTCATCTTT. Residues: CACDTIGGSRTDKLIF.

Comment on this clone: Since a much larger clone is just one base distant, this may be a read error. The V gene is TRDV2, the J gene TRDJ3; 12 bases align to TRDD3. Germline loops: CDR1 GEAIGNYY, CDR2 EKD. The CDR3 runs 20 residues. The CDR3 nucleotides read TGTGCCCGTGACCAGACTGGGGGATACCAGAGCTCCTGGGACACCCGACAGATGTTTTTC. This encodes CARDQTGGYQSSWDTRQMFF.

This clone is medium-sized by share. This rearrangement joins TRDV2 to TRDJ1; D is unresolved. Germline lookup yields CDR1 GEAIGNYY and CDR2 EKD. This CDR3 spans 14 amino acids. V was shortened by 0 bases and J by 5 bases, with 12 bases between the two germline ends. As DNA, the CDR3 is TGTGCCTGTGACACCGTGCTCACAAGGGATAAACTCATCTTT. Protein product: CACDTVLTRDKLIF.

V and J are TRDV2 and TRDJ1, with 7 bases aligning to TRDD3. Germline assignment: CDR1 GEAIGNYY and CDR2 EKD. The V gene end was trimmed by 0 bases and the J gene end by 0 bases; junction bases not matched to a gene: 6. The CDR3 totals 16 residues. CDR3 coding DNA: TGTGCCTGTGACACCTTACTGGGGCTCCACACCGATAAACTCATCTTT. As protein: CACDTLLGLHTDKLIF.

Sample share makes this clone large. The CDR3, as DNA: TGTGCCTGTGACACCGTGGGGGATCTCGATAAACTCATCTTT. Translation: CACDTVGDLDKLIF. The V call is TRDV2, the J call TRDJ1; 8 bases are shared with TRDD3. The CDR3 loop spans 14 amino acids. The trim removed 0 bases at V and 4 bases at J, leaving 3 bases unmatched. Germline CDR1 reads GEAIGNYY; CDR2 reads EKD.